What follows are 23 T cell receptor beta chains derived from one specimen sequenced in a study of blood T cells in healthy people across ages. A J-beta primer mix and a sample-barcoded 5' primer were used in a second PCR of roughly 7 to 12 cycles. TCRdb recomputed calls from the 5' RACE reads with MiXCR, one row per CDR3 protein. The sample lists fewer than 800,000 distinct CDR3 sequences, just under 25% occurring once. These data were also reused for a study on T cells of mothers and their children.

Input material: blood. All receptors come from a boy between 10 and 17 years old in good health.

This clonotype has a handful of counts. CDR3 sequence (DNA): TGCGCCAGCAGCTTGGGGGTAGCGGGAGTGGAAGAGACCCAGTACTTC. It encodes CASSLGVAGVEETQYF. The rearrangement uses TRBV5-1 and TRBJ2-5, with TRBD2 matching 9 bases. Trimming took 0 bases from V and 3 from J; bases not matched to a gene: 6. There are 16 residues in the CDR3. Germline V lookup: CDR1 SGHRS, CDR2 YFSETQ.

The chain joins TRBV10-3 to TRBJ2-5; 9 nucleotides match TRBD2. The end of the DNA fits TRBJ2-7 better, so the J call may be wrong. The CDR3 runs to 14 residues. Germline V gives CDR1 ENHRY, CDR2 SYGVKD. Here the CDR3 DNA reads TGTGCCATCAGCGAACTAGCGGGTACCTACGAGCAGTACTTC. It encodes CAISELAGTYEQYF.

This clonotype was seen a few times. The chain couples TRBV7-3 to TRBJ2-4, with 8 bases that match TRBD1. V trimming: 2 bases; J trimming: 8 bases; junction bases outside the gene matches: 5. The CDR3 runs to 14 residues. Germline V gene lookup returns CDR1 SGHTA and CDR2 FQGTGA. The CDR3 reads CASSLAGGEDIQYF. The DNA for the CDR3 is TGTGCCAGCAGCTTAGCAGGGGGCGAGGACATTCAGTACTTC.

This clonotype was seen only a few times. V gene TRBV10-3 combines with J gene TRBJ2-3; 10 bases are a match to TRBD2. Trimming at V came to 8 bases and at J to 5 bases, leaving 13 bases not matched to a gene. The CDR3 sequence is 16 residues long. From germline, CDR1 is ENHRY and CDR2 SYGVKD. Written as DNA, the CDR3 is TGTGCCATCCTAGACCGGGCTAGCGGGGGTGGAGATACGCAGTATTTT. Amino acid sequence: CAILDRASGGGDTQYF.

This chain links TRBV4-3 with TRBJ2-2, with D perhaps TRBD2 (6 bases). The germline CDR1 and CDR2 sequences are LGHNA and YSLEER. The CDR3 has 15 amino acids. The V and J ends lost 1 base and 4 bases respectively, with 10 bases between them. The CDR3 bases are TGCGCCAGCAGCCAAGTTGGCGGGGCCACCGGGGAGCTGTTTTTT. It is translated as CASSQVGGATGELFF.

The V and J genes are TRBV20-1 and TRBJ1-5; D is possibly TRBD1 (6 bases). This CDR3 region has 14 residues. Germline values: CDR1 DFQATT, CDR2 SNEGSKA (reference sequence). V dropped 6 bases and J dropped 4 bases, with 16 bases sitting between them. CDR3 residues: CSATGGGGNQPQHF. As DNA, the CDR3 is TGCAGTGCCACCGGGGGGGGCGGAAATCAGCCCCAGCATTTT.

The gene calls are TRBV3-1 and TRBJ1-1; 9 nucleotides align to TRBD1. Trimming removed 0 bases from V and 5 bases from J; junction bases left unmatched: 10. Germline V lookup: CDR1 LGHDT, CDR2 YNNKEL (reference sequence). This CDR3 comprises 17 residues. CDR3 coding DNA: TGTGCCAGCAGCCAAGAAAGCCCGGGACAGGGTTGGACTGAAGCTTTCTTT. It encodes CASSQESPGQGWTEAFF.

This chain joins TRBV29-1 and TRBJ1-2, with D unresolved. The ends were cut back, 4 bases at V and 8 bases at J, with 11 bases in the middle. Germline lookup yields CDR1 SQVTM and CDR2 ANQGSEA. The CDR3 covers 11 residues. DNA of the CDR3: TGCAGCGTTGTTTTAGGGAACGGCTACACCTTC. Residues: CSVVLGNGYTF. Full variable domain (outside the CDR3, taken from reference TRBV29-1 and TRBJ1-2): SAVISQKPSRDICQRGTSLTIQCQVDSQVTMMFWYRQQPGQSLTLIATANQGSEATYESGFVIDKFPISRPNLTFSTLTVSNMSPEDSSIYLCSVVLGNGYTFGSGTRLTVV.

This clonotype was found a few times. CDR3 in DNA: TGTGCCAGCAGCTCCGATCCAGGGGGGACCTCCTACGAGCAGTACTTC. Its translation is CASSSDPGGTSYEQYF. The chain joins TRBV7-9 to TRBJ2-7; D perhaps matches TRBD1 (7 bases). The CDR3 loop spans 16 amino acids. The V gene lost 4 bases and the J gene lost 0 bases, with 16 bases spanning the gap. Germline loops: CDR1 SEHNR, CDR2 FQNEAQ (reference sequence).

The V gene is TRBV6-2 or TRBV6-3, the J gene TRBJ2-4; no reliable D call. In germline, CDR1 is MNHEY, CDR2 SVGEGT. The CDR3 consists of 12 residues. V was trimmed by 5 bases and J by 5 bases, leaving 7 bases between them. CDR3 protein: CASSPLQNIQYF. In nucleotides, the CDR3 is TGTGCCAGCAGTCCCCTTCAAAACATTCAGTACTTC.

The CDR3 DNA reads TGCGCCAGCAGCCAAGACAGGGGCAGAAACTATGGCTACACCTTC. The encoded protein is CASSQDRGRNYGYTF. This chain uses TRBV4-3 with TRBJ1-2; possibly TRBD1 for D (6 bases). The CDR3 runs 15 residues. From germline, CDR1 is LGHNA and CDR2 YSLEER. The ends were cut back, 0 bases at V and 2 bases at J, with 10 bases in the middle.

V is TRBV5-1 and J is TRBJ2-3; perhaps TRBD1 as D (6 bases). V lost 3 bases, J lost 2 bases, and 16 bases lay in between. The CDR3 is 16 residues long. Germline CDR1 and CDR2: SGHRS and YFSETQ. The CDR3 nucleotides read TGCGCCAGCAGCTCGGGGACAAGCCCACTCACAGATACGCAGTATTTT. This sequence encodes CASSSGTSPLTDTQYF.

Only a few counts were recorded for this clonotype. The chain couples TRBV19 to TRBJ2-1, with 11 bases matching TRBD1. V was clipped by 6 bases and J by 2 bases; unmatched bases: 9. This CDR3 is built from 17 residues. The germline V gene has CDR1 LNHDA and CDR2 SQIVND (reference sequence). CDR3 residues: CASSTDRGQGTYNEQFF. Written as DNA, the CDR3 is TGTGCCAGTAGCACGGACAGGGGGCAGGGAACCTACAATGAGCAGTTCTTC. Supplemented by reference TRBV19 and TRBJ2-1, the full variable domain reads DGGITQSPKYLFRKEGQNVTLSCEQNLNHDAMYWYRQDPGQGLRLIYYSQIVNDFQKGDIAEGYSVSREKKESFPLTVTSAQKNPTAFYLCASSTDRGQGTYNEQFFGPGTRLTVL.

The chain links TRBV6-5 to TRBJ2-2, with TRBD1 matching over 7 bases. V was clipped by 2 bases and J by 8 bases; unmatched bases: 11. CDR1 is MNHEY, CDR2 SVGAGI, per germline. The CDR3 has 16 amino acids. CDR3 DNA: TGTGCCAGCAGTTACAGGACAGGCTTGGGTTCTGGGGAGCTGTTTTTT. Its translation is CASSYRTGLGSGELFF.

The gene calls are TRBV27 and TRBJ2-1, with D perhaps matching TRBD1 (5 bases). The CDR3 spans 16 residues. The germline V gene has CDR1 MNHEY and CDR2 SMNVEV (reference sequence). V was shortened by 8 bases and J by 2 bases, with 19 bases between the two germline ends. CDR3 nucleotides: TGTGCCAGCTCAAATCGGACAACTCGTCCCTACAATGAGCAGTTCTTC. Its translation is CASSNRTTRPYNEQFF.

J is TRBJ2-5 and V is TRBV12-3 or TRBV12-4; D is undetermined. This CDR3 spans 14 amino acids. V gave up 5 bases and J gave up 0 bases, with 10 bases separating them. CDR3 sequence reads: CASSRRSYQETQYF. The CDR3 DNA is TGTGCCAGCAGTCGTAGGAGTTACCAAGAGACCCAGTACTTC.

The chain combines TRBV4-2 with TRBJ2-5; 7 nucleotides line up with TRBD2. The better agreement between TRBJ2-1 and the DNA end casts doubt on the J call. The CDR3 sequence is 15 residues long. CDR1 is LGHNA and CDR2 is YNFKEQ in the germline V gene. The CDR3 here is CASSQEGGGYNEQFF. CDR3 bases: TGTGCCAGCAGCCAAGAAGGCGGGGGATACAATGAGCAGTTCTTC.

The rearrangement links TRBV7-9 to TRBJ2-1; no definite D call. Germline CDR1 and CDR2: SEHNR and FQNEAQ (reference sequence). The V and J ends lost 4 bases and 9 bases respectively, with 10 bases between them. The CDR3 spans 12 residues. The CDR3 reads CASSYDNVEQFF. CDR3 in DNA: TGTGCCAGCAGCTACGACAACGTTGAGCAGTTCTTC.

The chain joins TRBV3-1 to TRBJ1-2, with D perhaps matching TRBD1 (5 bases). Germline V gene sequence: CDR1 LGHDT, CDR2 YNNKEL (reference sequence). Trimming took off 1 base at V and 4 bases at J, with 10 bases between the two ends. CDR3 size: 14 residues. The CDR3 sequence: CASSQGGLIYGYTF. DNA of the CDR3: TGTGCCAGCAGCCAAGGGGGACTGATCTATGGCTACACCTTC.

The chain employs TRBV6-6 and TRBJ1-3; D may be TRBD1 (6 bases). CDR3 length equals 13 residues. Trimming pared 7 bases from V and 4 bases from J, leaving 11 bases between. Germline CDR1 reads MNHNY; CDR2 reads SVGAGI (reference sequence). The CDR3 is CASTGALGNTIYF. The CDR3 nucleotides read TGTGCCAGCACGGGGGCACTCGGAAACACCATATATTTT.

In this sample, this clonotype turned up a few times. The chain has TRBV27 and TRBJ1-1; TRBD1 agrees at 7 bases. From germline, CDR1 is MNHEY and CDR2 SMNVEV (reference sequence). The CDR3 has 11 residues. V lost 7 bases to trimming and J lost 6 bases; unmatched junction nucleotides: 2. The CDR3 region is CASKQGSEAFF. CDR3 nucleotide sequence: TGTGCCAGCAAACAGGGGTCTGAAGCTTTCTTT.

The rearrangement uses TRBV28 and TRBJ1-6, with D unresolved. Germline loops: CDR1 MDHEN, CDR2 SYDVKM. Trimming stripped 3 bases from V and 10 bases from J, with 10 bases between. This CDR3 has 13 residues. The CDR3 bases are TGTGCCAGCAGTTTTGCCTCTGCCTCACCCCTCCACTTT. Amino acid sequence: CASSFASASPLHF.

The rearrangement links TRBV20-1 to TRBJ2-1, with 10 positions matching TRBD2. Trimming cost V 3 bases and J 8 bases; bases outside gene matches: 4. Per the germline V gene, CDR1 is DFQATT and CDR2 is SNEGSKA (reference sequence). The CDR3 has 13 amino acids. CDR3 DNA: TGCAGTGCTAGGCCTAGCGGGAGCCATGAGCAGTTCTTC. This codes for CSARPSGSHEQFF.